This T cell receptor beta chain stems from a study of T-cell reconstitution after alpha-beta-depleted transplantation in children. Library preparation (for TCRbeta) was performed with unique molecular identifiers. TCRdb re-derived calls from the PCR reads in MiXCR, one entry per CDR3 protein. Among roughly 420,000 distinct CDR3 sequences listed, about a sixth were seen once. Germline values: CDR1 SGDLS, CDR2 YYNGEE. This CDR3 spans 13 amino acids. The ends were cut back, 3 bases at V and 6 bases at J, with 13 bases in the middle. To note about this clonotype: The antigen is not known.

General study findings and limits: Surviving recipient cells, namely T cells and thymic progenitors, were the source of high day-60 TCRbeta diversity in some patients. When one year had passed after transplant, most T-cell counts and diversity came from newly produced T cells. About two months after transplant, alpha-beta T cells reportedly came from several hundred expanded graft clones.

This sequence joins TRBV9 and TRBJ2-7; perhaps D is TRBD1 or TRBD2 (6 bases each). Source: PBMCs, mostly from graft donor cells, taken 360 days after TCRalphabeta/CD19-depleted stem cell transplant. The receptor's source is a boy in the first two years of life who had a stem cell transplant for Wiskott-Aldrich syndrome, so the T cells may come from the graft donor. DNA for the CDR3: TGTGCCAGCAGCGGGTTACAGGGACTCGAGCAGTACTTC. Amino acid sequence: CASSGLQGLEQYF.